This T cell receptor beta chain was sequenced during a study of shared clonotypes between healthy human individuals. Assay used: immunoSEQ multiplex PCR; TCRdb lists only in-frame clones, some missing. The table has about 1.1 million clones, 60% to 80% seen once; the top ten hold almost 0.9%. This clone was seen only a few times. There are 14 residues in the CDR3. Trimming pared 4 bases from V and 3 bases from J, leaving 11 bases between. Germline V gene lookup returns CDR1 SGHDT and CDR2 YYEEEE. The sample consisted of memory CD4+ T cells from PBMCs. Subset defined: CD45RA-negative fraction. The chain links TRBV5-6 to TRBJ2-1; D is uncertain. The TCR sequence derives from a man aged 18 to 30 in good health. Some clones in this sample may be carry-over from other donors' samples. The CDR3 region is CASSIRRSYNEQFF. CDR3 coding DNA: TGTGCCAGCAGCATTCGCAGAAGCTACAATGAGCAGTTCTTC.